This T cell receptor (beta chain) was sequenced for a study of control samples from healthy donors and cancer patients. Assay: immunoSEQ multiplex PCR; the TCRdb copy retains only in-frame clones and omits some. In the table there are roughly 200,000 clones, 85% to 95% of which are singletons. The V gene's germline CDR1 is MNHNY and CDR2 SVGAGI (reference sequence). The germline V and J ends were trimmed by 5 bases and 5 bases, with 15 bases remaining between them. There are 14 residues in the CDR3. This receptor was identified in a man aged 45 to 65 in good health. The source material was blood. The chain links TRBV6-6 to TRBJ1-1, with D possibly matching TRBD1 (5 bases). CDR3 bases: TGTGCCAGCAGTAAGTTGCTGGGGGGAACTGAAGCTTTCTTT. This translates into CASSKLLGGTEAFF.